Below, one T cell receptor (beta chain) is given with its context. Its specific antigen is unknown. No base qualities exist here, and no much larger clone lies one base off it. The library was obtained by the immunoSEQ multiplex PCR assay. For the multiplex PCR, a mixture combining 60 forward primers for TCR Vbeta segments and 13 reverse primers for TCR Jbeta segments was used. Amplification of the CDR3 region of rearranged TCR beta genes was performed with a multiplex PCR assay on genomic DNA. The Illumina HiSeq System was used to sequence the amplified TCR beta libraries as 87-base-pair reads. Under the source paper's analysis protocol: A later analysis counted 75 million to 100 million unique TCR beta chains across the 690 or so repertoires, and approximately 11 million of these chains were shared by at least two donors. Raw reads were error-corrected and collapsed into unique sequences with a nearest-neighbor algorithm that merged closely related sequences to remove PCR and sequencing errors. To assign V, D and J gene segments, CDR3 sequences were aligned to IMGT reference sequences. For a sequence to be retained, a match of at least six nucleotides was required to both a V gene segment and a J gene segment. A rearrangement was called productive if the CDR3 had no stop codons and remained in frame with V and J, and every other rearrangement was called non-productive. Following IMGT convention, CDR3 was defined as the stretch from the second conserved V-encoded cysteine to the conserved J-encoded phenylalanine. The earlier analysis of about 610 of the donors excluded any sequence lacking an unambiguous match to a single V gene segment. An earlier analysis of 550 to 650 of the donors classified V segments as functional when productive rearrangements were above 56.7% and as segregating when the standard deviation between donors was above 5%. A statistical classification framework was built for diagnosing cytomegalovirus status from the catalog of TCR beta chain sequences. In a later analysis, TCR nucleotide sequences were compared against IMGT/GENE-DB human TR gene sequences so that V and J genes could be assigned. The TCRdist pipeline was used in a later analysis to assign CDR3 sequences and most-parsimonious VDJ recombination scenarios. In a later analysis, each TCR beta chain was defined by its CDR3 amino acid sequence together with its V-gene family, and reads without a unique V-gene family were excluded. As a way to deal with suspected cross-contamination and a sequencing artifact, a later analysis dropped 640 or so nucleotide sequences that were highly shared and had low generation probability. In a later analysis, a clonal expansion index for each public chain was calculated from normalized within-repertoire ranks of inferred template counts. Generation probabilities in a later analysis came from a VDJ recombination model fitted to out-of-frame rearrangements, and those results were checked against IGoR. Hypergeometric tests were used in a later analysis to score TCR-TCR, TCR-HLA and TCR-CMV co-occurrence, with a repertoire-size bias correction applied to the TCR pairs. False discovery rates were estimated in a later analysis by permuting HLA or CMV assignments 20 times. In a later analysis, co-occurring TCRs were grouped with DBSCAN, and TCRdist sequence similarity was added when clustering was performed within HLA-allele-positive subsets. Repertoires with fewer than 30,000 or more than 120,000 public chains, plus five repertoires with anomalous nucleotide sharing, were excluded from co-occurrence clustering. As stored in TCRdb, this immuneACCESS dataset retains in-frame rearrangements with V and J assigned. A fraction of the clones does not appear; measured against another copy, unresolved V genes explain less than half of the discrepancy, and the remainder lacks a known reason. That table is the source of V, J and clone size, and D and trimming were worked out from the DNA. This sample has some 210,000 clones in its table, and over 80% of those were observed once. Approximately 10% of the sample is in the top ten clones.

The cohort consisted of 600 or so healthy bone marrow donors. All cohort members were sampled while nominally healthy, although unrecorded immune exposures were likely present. The donor tested CMV seropositive, placing the donor among the roughly 300 seropositive members of the cohort. A peripheral blood sample was collected from each donor, and TCR beta sequencing was performed on peripheral blood mononuclear cells. The Qiagen DNeasy Blood Extraction Kit was used to extract genomic DNA from the blood cell samples. The CDR1 and CDR2 encoded by the germline V gene are MNHEY and SVGAGI. V is cut by 6 bases and J by 5 bases, and the space between the germline ends is 11 bases. Including cysteine and phenylalanine, the CDR3 has 12 amino acids. The sequence is cut down to CDR3 DNA, 36 bases in frame from base 1. This sample was included in a study of cytomegalovirus exposure and HLA in healthy donors (dated by TCRdb to 2016 to 2017). About the investigation overall: According to an earlier analysis of 587 of the donors, about 190 million T cells yielded 90 million to 140 million unique TCR beta sequences and 276 Gb of sequence data. To study patterns of TCR occurrence, a later analysis re-analyzed previously published TCR beta repertoires from 700 or so donors and added high-resolution HLA genotyping. The study was designed to test whether signatures of past pathogen exposure could be identified by cataloging public T cell receptors. The study profiled the T cell repertoires of 500 to 800 subjects by immunosequencing and related them to cytomegalovirus serostatus. All discovery cohort repertoires had been generated using a single sequencing platform. Rather than drawing on any new phenotypic data, the later analysis identified candidate immune exposures from TCR beta sequences and the way those sequences occurred across donors. A separate validation cohort of approximately 130 different subjects was used in addition to the approximately 610-subject first cohort. A handful of DR-DQ haplotypes were treated as single units for association and clustering because of strong linkage in the cohort. Donor age, sex, ethnicity and CMV serostatus were collected together with the repertoire data. The number of donors typed differed by locus, with about 629-640 for A, B, C, DRB1 and DQB1, roughly 520 for DQA1, some 570 for DPA1, and about 450 for DPB1. Class I and class II HLA loci were covered by the typing at four-digit resolution. A later genetic analysis took genome-wide SNP genotypes for 398 of the 666 donors and used that subset as a discovery cohort. An early release that covered some 640 HLA-typed donors contained about 300 gigabases of sequencing data and 65 million to 100 million unique TCR sequences. Among 398 genotyped donors of the cohort, an average of around 240,000 unique TCR beta nucleotide sequences were sequenced per donor, roughly 20% of them non-productive. The genetic ancestry cluster associated with self-reported Caucasian donors included over 65% of the roughly 380 genotyped donors. To predict cytomegalovirus infection status, the study combined high-throughput TCR immunosequencing, statistical association of individual TCRs with disease status, and machine learning. To decide whether each TCR beta V gene segment behaved as functional or pseudogenic, an earlier analysis of approximately 590 of the donors relied on high-throughput TCR beta sequencing.

General conclusions and limits of the study: In a later analysis, most CMV-associated TCR beta chains were found to appear HLA-restricted, with HLA associations seemingly driven largely by CMV exposure. According to a later analysis, TCR association rates differed among HLA loci, with DRB1 alleles showing the most associated TCRs and HLA-C alleles showing the fewest. CMV serostatus was the only immune exposure information available for the cohort. When HLA alleles, especially DR and DQ, strongly co-occurred, TCR associations were difficult to assign to individual alleles. In an earlier analysis of fewer than 700 of the donors, most TCR beta V segments appeared in productive rearrangements about 87% or about 30% of the time, broadly matching IMGT annotations. According to a later genetic analysis, donors in an Asian-associated ancestry cluster had fewer N-insertions in productive TCRs than the roughly 670-donor mean. Because counts were too low, approximately 15 rarely observed V segments, including chromosome 9 orphons, were excluded from the earlier analysis of several hundred of the donors. Because some donors lacked HLA typing at each locus, the association tests relied only on the typed subset. A few of the identified cytomegalovirus-associated TCR beta chains were confirmed in vitro to be specific for cytomegalovirus antigens. In a later analysis, HLA-associated TCR beta chains showed more clonal expansion and lower generation probabilities than non-associated chains that were equally common. Some IMGT-functional V segments, including TRBV6-2 and TRBV6-3, could not be distinguished by the 87-base-pair reads and were therefore excluded. A group of highly shared sequence variants was considered likely to be a technical artifact of the sequencing pipeline. A later analysis reported that several top co-occurrence clusters appeared linked to parvovirus B19, influenza, CMV and Epstein-Barr virus. The classifier was reported to diagnose cytomegalovirus status with high specificity and sensitivity in both the original cohort and the validation cohort. Across donors, most TCR sequences were observed very rarely, whereas some public TCRs were present in many individuals. In the study, approximately 160 TCR beta chains were listed as associated with cytomegalovirus. A further reported finding was that TCR beta sequences accurately predicted the HLA-A and HLA-B alleles for most subjects in the first cohort. In a later analysis, some 17,000 TCR beta sequences were associated with specific HLA alleles at a false discovery rate of 0.05. The cohort was sequenced for TCR beta chains only, and without alpha or paired-chain data the features that could be detected were limited. Linkage disequilibrium might explain the correlated functional status among segregating V segments, but an unknown experimental factor could not be ruled out. The presence/absence analyses assumed that sequencing depth was roughly uniform across donors, and that assumption may not be true. The authors suggested that the approach could potentially be extended to other disease states and immunological phenotypes. V-gene and J-gene trimming of TCR beta chains was associated with a missense DCLRE1C variant in a later genetic analysis, and the association was replicated in an independent cohort.

Here the chain combines TRBV6-5 and TRBJ2-7, with an unclear D gene assignment. Sequencing was performed on PBMCs. The sequence came from a woman between 45 and 60 years old in good health and CMV-seropositive. The DNA is as follows: TGTGCCAGCAGGCGCGAGGCTGACGAGCAGTACTTC. Its amino acids are CASRREADEQYF.